These T cell receptor beta chains were read from a single sample in a study of OX40 agonist ivuxolimab in advanced cancers. Using immunoSEQ multiplex PCR, the repertoire was profiled, and TCRdb retains in-frame clones only, with some absent. Of more than 60,000 clones detected, about three quarters appear once; the ten largest clones hold about 1.6%. The input for sequencing was CD4+ or CD8+ T cells sorted from blood, taken in a trial of the OX40 agonist ivuxolimab. Receptor source: an adult with an advanced solid tumor such as melanoma, head and neck, liver or kidney cancer. The CDR3 runs from the conserved cysteine through the conserved F or W. The D gene is left open where the match is weak. Expanded clones are given a class, and other clones once, few, many or no size at all.

v_call	d_call	clone_size	j_call	cdr3_aa	cdr3_nt
TRBV5-4	-	-	TRBJ1-1	CASSSRPPRSDTEAFF	TGTGCCAGCAGCTCGCGGCCCCCGCGGAGTGACACTGAAGCTTTCTTT
TRBV27	-	-	TRBJ2-7	CASSLAGTPYEQYF	TGTGCCAGCAGTCTAGCCGGGACTCCCTACGAGCAGTACTTC
TRBV5-4	-	-	TRBJ1-4	CASSPEPADEKLFF	TGTGCCAGCAGCCCGGAGCCAGCTGATGAAAAACTGTTTTTT
TRBV9	-	-	TRBJ2-7	CASSAGRPGVVDEQYF	TGTGCCAGCAGCGCGGGACGTCCCGGGGTGGTCGACGAGCAGTACTTC
TRBV15	TRBD1	-	TRBJ2-7	CATSRIIGQATLEQYF	TGTGCCACCAGCAGAATTATAGGACAGGCTACGCTCGAGCAGTACTTC
TRBV6-1	-	-	TRBJ1-2	CASSEQGNTHGYTF	TGTGCCAGCAGTGAGCAGGGAAACACACATGGCTACACCTTC
TRBV5-1	-	few	TRBJ2-7	CASSPGPSYEQYF	TGCGCCAGCAGCCCGGGCCCCTCCTACGAGCAGTACTTC
TRBV5-6	TRBD1	-	TRBJ1-5	CASSLNEWTGPGNQPQHF	TGTGCCAGCAGCTTGAATGAATGGACAGGGCCTGGCAATCAGCCCCAGCATTTT
TRBV5-1	TRBD1	-	TRBJ1-1	CASARNPGQGITDTEAFF	TGCGCCAGCGCCCGAAATCCGGGACAGGGAATTACGGACACTGAAGCTTTCTTT
TRBV28	-	-	TRBJ2-7	CASRWGGAYEQYF	TGTGCCAGCAGATGGGGGGGGGCTTACGAGCAGTACTTC
TRBV28	TRBD1	-	TRBJ1-5	CASSSPGQGGNQPQHF	TGTGCCAGCAGTTCGCCCGGACAGGGAGGCAATCAGCCCCAGCATTTT
TRBV5-4	-	few	TRBJ1-3	CASSSLDSSGNTIYF	TGTGCCAGCAGCTCCCTGGACAGCTCTGGAAACACCATATATTTT
TRBV19	TRBD2	few	TRBJ2-1	CASRTSGNDNEQFF	TGTGCCAGTCGTACTAGCGGGAATGACAATGAGCAGTTCTTC
TRBV11-2	TRBD1	-	TRBJ2-7	CASSLRTGEYEQYF	TGTGCCAGCAGCCTGAGGACAGGGGAGTACGAGCAGTACTTC
TRBV6-6	-	-	TRBJ2-7	CASNRFGDEQYF	TGTGCCAGCAACAGGTTCGGGGACGAGCAGTACTTC
TRBV11-3	-	-	TRBJ2-5	CASSLGGRYQETQYF	TGTGCCAGCAGCTTAGGTGGGCGGTACCAAGAGACCCAGTACTTC
TRBV7-6	-	-	TRBJ2-2	CASSLDPRQLFF	TGTGCCAGCAGCTTAGACCCCCGCCAGCTGTTTTTT